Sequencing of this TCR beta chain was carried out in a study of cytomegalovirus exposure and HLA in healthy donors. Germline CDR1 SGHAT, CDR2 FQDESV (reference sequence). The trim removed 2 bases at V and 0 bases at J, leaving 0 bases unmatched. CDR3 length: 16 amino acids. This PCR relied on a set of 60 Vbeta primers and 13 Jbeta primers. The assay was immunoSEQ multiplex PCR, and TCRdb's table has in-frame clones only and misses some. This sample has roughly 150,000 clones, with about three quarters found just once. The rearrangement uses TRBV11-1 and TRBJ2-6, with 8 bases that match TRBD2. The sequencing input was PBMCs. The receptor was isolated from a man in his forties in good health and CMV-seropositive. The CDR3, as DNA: TGTGCCAGCAGCTTACGGGGGGGCTCTGGGGCCAACGTCCTGACTTTC. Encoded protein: CASSLRGGSGANVLTF.